These 21 T cell receptor beta chains share one sample of origin, sequenced in a study of Ad26.COV2.S vaccination and SARS-CoV-2 variants. The table came from immunoSEQ multiplex PCR; TCRdb's copy has only in-frame clones and leaves some out. The sample lists more than 250,000 clones; around 87% were seen once. Treatment described: about 20 received Ad26.COV2.S at low or high dose, single or two shots; five or six received placebo; per-sample allocation not given. Day 63 after the first injection of vaccine or placebo was the sampling time. The source was peripheral blood, collected in a trial of Ad26.COV2.S vaccine versus placebo. These receptors originate from a person between 18 and 65 years old who received the Ad26.COV2.S COVID-19 vaccine or a placebo.

The V and J genes are TRBV12-3 or TRBV12-4 and TRBJ1-3; 7 nucleotides line up with TRBD1. The CDR3 is 13 residues long. J gave up 4 bases and V 8 bases, and 5 bases lay outside the gene matches. The CDR3 DNA follows: TGTGCCAGCGAGAGGGGGCCCGGAAACACCATATATTTT. This codes for CASERGPGNTIYF.

The genes are TRBV5-6 and TRBJ2-2; D not certain. Germline CDR1 reads SGHDT; CDR2 reads YYEEEE. The CDR3 is 13 residues long. V gave up 4 bases and J gave up 4 bases, with 8 bases separating them. CDR3 sequence (DNA): TGTGCCAGCAGCCCGATGGGCACCGGGGAGCTGTTTTTT. Translated, it gives CASSPMGTGELFF. Full variable domain (missing parts from reference TRBV5-6 and TRBJ2-2): DAGVTQSPTHLIKTRGQQVTLRCSPKSGHDTVSWYQQALGQGPQFIFQYYEEEERQRGNFPDRFSGHQFPNYSSELNVNALLLGDSALYLCASSPMGTGELFFGEGSRLTVL.

This clone was counted only a few times. The junction departs from germline at one end; a sequencing error may be responsible. This chain links TRBV6-5 with TRBJ2-7; TRBD2 agrees at 10 bases. CDR1 and CDR2 (germline): MNHEY, SVGAGI. The CDR3 sequence is 15 residues long. CDR3 protein: CASSPGLAVTYEQYF. The CDR3 bases are TGTGCCAGCAGTCCCGGACTAGCGGTAACCTATGAGCAGTACTTC.

This rearrangement joins TRBV3-1 (or the pseudogene TRBV3-2) to TRBJ1-5, with a possible D match to TRBD1 (5 bases). Trimming pared 0 bases from V and 6 bases from J, leaving 12 bases between. CDR3 length: 15 residues. Looked up from germline, CDR1 is LGHDT and CDR2 is YNNKEL (reference sequence). CDR3: CASSQEIGVRQPQHF. CDR3 DNA: TGTGCCAGCAGCCAAGAGATAGGGGTTCGTCAGCCCCAGCATTTT.

The chain carries TRBV4-1 and TRBJ2-7; D is unresolved. V was clipped by 4 bases and J by 0 bases, with 16 bases between them. The CDR3 covers 16 residues. Germline loops: CDR1 MGHRA, CDR2 YSYEKL. The CDR3 reads CASSRRMSESSYEQYF. The DNA of the CDR3 is TGCGCCAGCAGCCGGAGAATGAGTGAGAGCTCCTACGAGCAGTACTTC.

The chain joins TRBV7-3 to TRBJ1-6; 9 bases fit TRBD1. CDR3 length: 14 residues. The germline gives CDR1 SGHTA, CDR2 FQGTGA. Trimming at V came to 5 bases and at J to 7 bases, leaving 3 bases not matched to a gene. CDR3 nucleotide sequence: TGTGCCAGCAGCCGGACAGGGGAGAATTCACCCCTCCACTTT. Residues: CASSRTGENSPLHF.

The chain links TRBV28 to TRBJ1-4; D unclear. CDR1 is MDHEN and CDR2 is SYDVKM in the germline V gene. The CDR3 runs 14 residues. Trimming took 6 bases from V and 2 from J, leaving 10 bases between them. The chain's CDR3 is CASRPGFTNEKLFF. CDR3 nucleotide sequence: TGTGCCAGCAGGCCGGGATTTACTAATGAAAAACTGTTTTTT.

This clone was detected once. V and J are TRBV4-1 and TRBJ2-5, with 12 bases aligning to TRBD2. This CDR3 is 16 amino acids long. In germline, CDR1 is MGHRA, CDR2 YSYEKL. V gave up 4 bases and J gave up 5 bases; unmatched junction bases: 8. CDR3 sequence reads: CASSPLAGGLAETQYF. The CDR3 DNA sequence: TGCGCCAGCAGCCCGCTAGCGGGAGGGCTGGCGGAGACCCAGTACTTC.

J is TRBJ1-2 and V is TRBV29-1; 11 nucleotides agree with TRBD1. The germline V gene encodes CDR1 SQVTM and CDR2 ANQGSEA. The CDR3 contains 13 residues. Trimming cost V 4 bases and J 4 bases; bases outside gene matches: 2. Here the CDR3 DNA reads TGCAGCGTTGCCGGGACAGGGGGCTATGGCTACACCTTC. This codes for CSVAGTGGYGYTF.

A remark on this clone: The same CDR3 is also encoded by other DNA sequences in this sample. The rearrangement uses TRBV5-1 and TRBJ2-3; the D is unclear. Trimming pared 0 bases from V and 5 bases from J, leaving 4 bases between. CDR1 SGHRS and CDR2 YFSETQ come from the germline V gene. The CDR3 is made up of 12 amino acids. CDR3 in amino acids: CASSLVGDTQYF. CDR3 in DNA: TGCGCCAGCAGCTTGGTGGGAGATACGCAGTATTTT.

In nucleotides, the CDR3 is TGTGCCAGCAGCCACTCGACCTTAGTGGACACCATATATTTT. Protein: CASSHSTLVDTIYF. The chain employs TRBV5-6 and TRBJ1-3; the D is unclear. Germline CDR1 is SGHDT and CDR2 is YYEEEE. V lost 4 bases to trimming and J lost 8 bases, with 16 bases between them. This CDR3 spans 14 amino acids.

The V call is TRBV23-1, the J call TRBJ1-1; no reliable D call. TRBV23-1 is sorted into the ORF group, with uncertain function. There are 14 residues in the CDR3. The V end lost 4 bases, the J end lost 4 bases, and 13 bases lay between the germline ends. The CDR3 is CASSLVAVGTEAFF. As DNA, the CDR3 is TGCGCCAGCAGTCTTGTTGCGGTTGGCACTGAAGCTTTCTTT.

The chain combines TRBV19 with TRBJ2-2; TRBD2 matches at 13 bases. This CDR3 has 17 amino acids. V shed 9 bases, J shed 4 bases, and the junction held 11 bases outside the gene matches. The germline gives CDR1 LNHDA, CDR2 SQIVND (reference sequence). The CDR3 DNA is TGTGCCAGCTTGATAAATGGACTAGCGGGAGCCACCGGGGAGCTGTTTTTT. Its protein product is CASLINGLAGATGELFF. Full variable domain (rest looked up from reference TRBV19 and TRBJ2-2): DGGITQSPKYLFRKEGQNVTLSCEQNLNHDAMYWYRQDPGQGLRLIYYSQIVNDFQKGDIAEGYSVSREKKESFPLTVTSAQKNPTAFYLCASLINGLAGATGELFFGEGSRLTVL.

The chain recombines TRBV3-1 (or the pseudogene TRBV3-2) with TRBJ1-1; D might be TRBD1 (6 bases). The CDR3 length is 14 residues. The germline V and J ends were trimmed by 2 bases and 7 bases, with 14 bases remaining between them. Germline V CDR1 and CDR2: LGHDT, YNNKEL (reference sequence). CDR3 loop: CASSQRNTGSEAFF. CDR3 bases: TGTGCCAGCAGCCAACGTAATACAGGGAGTGAAGCTTTCTTT.

This sequence joins TRBV5-6 and TRBJ1-2; weak D call: TRBD1 (5 bases). CDR1 is SGHDT and CDR2 is YYEEEE in the germline V gene. Trimming stripped 2 bases from V and 3 bases from J, with 8 bases between. The CDR3 is 13 residues long. The CDR3 sequence: CASSFGDDYGYTF. For the CDR3, the DNA is TGTGCCAGCAGCTTCGGGGACGACTATGGCTACACCTTC.

V usage is TRBV6-5 and J usage is TRBJ1-1; 10 nucleotides agree with TRBD1. V dropped 5 bases and J dropped 4; count of bases not matched to a gene: 4. This CDR3 contains 14 residues. The germline gives CDR1 MNHEY, CDR2 SVGAGI. CDR3 residues: CASSKGQGSTEAFF. The CDR3, as DNA: TGTGCCAGCAGTAAGGGACAGGGGAGCACTGAAGCTTTCTTT.

This clone came up once. CDR3 residues: CASSIREQIYSNQPQHF. CDR3 DNA: TGTGCCAGTAGTATCAGGGAGCAAATTTATAGCAATCAGCCCCAGCATTTT. The chain joins TRBV19 to TRBJ1-5; possibly TRBD1 for D (5 bases). This CDR3 is 17 amino acids long. Germline-derived CDR1 and CDR2 are LNHDA and SQIVND (reference sequence). Trimming took off 3 bases at V and 0 bases at J, with 15 bases between the two ends.

The chain carries TRBV6-5 and TRBJ1-1; possible D gene TRBD1, 6 bases. The CDR3 is 15 amino acids. Trimming left V 10 bases short and J 1 base short, with 19 bases between. Germline loops: CDR1 MNHEY, CDR2 SVGAGI. CDR3 amino acids: CATCRQEKANTEAFF. The DNA of the CDR3 is TGTGCCACTTGTCGACAGGAAAAGGCGAACACTGAAGCTTTCTTT.

This chain joins TRBV27 and TRBJ2-7; TRBD1 matches 8 bases. The V gene end was trimmed by 5 bases and the J gene end by 5 bases; junction bases not matched to a gene: 11. The CDR3 consists of 15 residues. The germline V gene has CDR1 MNHEY and CDR2 SMNVEV (reference sequence). CDR3 loop: CASSARTGIVHEQYF. The CDR3 DNA follows: TGTGCCAGCAGTGCCCGGACAGGGATAGTCCACGAGCAGTACTTC.

The chain employs TRBV5-8 and TRBJ1-1; 7 bases fit TRBD1. V lost 4 bases to trimming and J lost 5 bases; unmatched junction nucleotides: 14. This CDR3 has 16 residues. CDR1 SGHTS and CDR2 YDEGEE come from the germline V gene. The CDR3 protein is CASSREIGRGMTEAFF. DNA for the CDR3: TGTGCCAGCAGCCGGGAGATCGGCAGGGGGATGACTGAAGCTTTCTTT.

The CDR3 DNA reads as TGCAGCGTTGGAGAAGGACAGAACTATGGCTACACCTTC. It translates to CSVGEGQNYGYTF. V and J are TRBV29-1 and TRBJ1-2, with a possible D match to TRBD1 (6 bases). Germline V gives CDR1 SQVTM, CDR2 ANQGSEA. Trimming removed 4 bases at V and 2 bases at J, with 11 bases between. The CDR3 runs 13 residues.